This T cell receptor beta chain was documented in a study of cytomegalovirus exposure and HLA in healthy donors (dated by TCRdb to the late 2010s). For the study in its entirety: An earlier analysis of more than 550 of the donors reported about 260 Gb of sequence data and some 110 million unique TCR beta sequences obtained from about 179 million T cells. Roughly 300 gigabases of sequencing data and tens of millions of unique TCR sequences made up an early release that covered approximately 700 HLA-typed donors. Of the roughly 400 genotyped donors, over 65% fell in the genetic ancestry cluster associated with self-reported Caucasian donors. The study aimed to test whether signatures of past pathogen exposure could be identified by cataloging public T cell receptors. The study profiled the T cell repertoires of hundreds of subjects by immunosequencing and related them to cytomegalovirus serostatus. Besides the first cohort of around 670 subjects, a separate validation cohort made up of around 120 different subjects was used. To predict cytomegalovirus infection status, the study combined high-throughput TCR immunosequencing, statistical association of individual TCRs with disease status, and machine learning. In a later analysis, previously published TCR beta repertoires from 600 to 850 donors were re-analyzed and high-resolution HLA genotyping was added so that TCR occurrence patterns could be studied. In the later analysis, no new phenotypic data were used to find candidate immune exposures; instead, reliance was placed on TCR beta sequences and their occurrence across donors. An earlier analysis of fewer than 750 of the donors used high-throughput TCR beta sequencing to judge whether each TCR beta V gene segment behaved as functional or pseudogenic. Donor age, sex, ethnicity and CMV serostatus were collected together with the repertoire data. A later genetic analysis used genome-wide SNP genotypes for about three fifths of the 666 donors, treating that subset as a discovery cohort. Every discovery cohort repertoire had been produced on one sequencing platform. HLA typing covered class I and class II loci at four-digit resolution. Typing coverage varied by locus: roughly 629-640 donors for A, B, C, DRB1 and DQB1; approximately 500 for DQA1; about 570 for DPA1; some 470 for DPB1. About five DR-DQ haplotypes were treated as single units for association and clustering because of strong linkage in the cohort. Among about 410 genotyped donors of the cohort, an average of roughly 230,000 unique TCR beta nucleotide sequences was sequenced per donor, of which roughly 17% were non-productive. Beyond this particular receptor, the publication reports: A group of highly shared sequence variants was considered likely to be a technical artifact of the sequencing pipeline. In a later analysis, HLA-associated TCR beta chains showed more clonal expansion and lower generation probabilities than non-associated chains that were equally common. Most TCR sequences were seen in very few donors, while some public TCRs were found in many individuals. The classifier was reported to diagnose cytomegalovirus status with high specificity and sensitivity in both the original and validation cohorts. Because HLA typing was unavailable for some donors at each locus, only the typed subset was used in association tests. A later genetic analysis reported fewer N-insertions in productive TCRs among donors in an Asian-associated ancestry cluster than the roughly 620-donor mean. A total of 164 TCR beta chains were listed by the study as associated with cytomegalovirus. Correlated functional status among segregating V segments might reflect linkage disequilibrium, but an unknown experimental factor could not be ruled out. When HLA alleles, especially DR and DQ, strongly co-occurred, TCR associations were difficult to assign to individual alleles. In an earlier analysis of some 550 of the donors, most TCR beta V segments were observed in productive rearrangements about 87% or about 30% of the time, broadly matching IMGT annotations. A further reported finding was that TCR beta sequences accurately predicted the HLA-A and HLA-B alleles for most subjects in the first cohort. In a later analysis, some 17,000 TCR beta sequences were associated with specific HLA alleles at a false discovery rate of 0.05. In a later analysis, several top co-occurrence clusters were reported to appear linked to parvovirus B19, influenza, CMV and Epstein-Barr virus. In vitro tests confirmed that a few of the cytomegalovirus-associated TCR beta chains recognize cytomegalovirus antigens. Roughly uniform sequencing depth across donors was assumed in presence/absence analyses, although this assumption may not hold. According to the authors, the approach could potentially be generalized to other disease states and immunological phenotypes. CMV serostatus was the only immune exposure information available for the cohort. Because the 87-base-pair reads could not distinguish some IMGT-functional V segments, including TRBV6-2 and TRBV6-3, those segments were excluded. In this cohort, only TCR beta chains were sequenced, and detectable features were limited by the absence of alpha or paired-chain data. In a later genetic analysis, a missense DCLRE1C variant was associated with V-gene and J-gene trimming of TCR beta chains, and the association was replicated in an independent cohort. The earlier analysis of 587 of the donors excluded 15 to 20 rarely observed V segments, including chromosome 9 orphons, because counts were too low. In a later analysis, most CMV-associated TCR beta chains were found to appear HLA-restricted, with HLA associations seemingly driven largely by CMV exposure. In a later analysis, the rate of TCR association differed among HLA loci, with DRB1 alleles having the most associated TCRs and HLA-C alleles having the fewest.

This clone has just a few counts. Its antigen remains undetermined. No base quality information exists; no much larger clone differs at one position. CDR1 and CDR2 are drawn from the germline V gene (reference sequence): LNHNV, YYDKDF. The CDR3 runs 13 amino acids, cysteine and phenylalanine included. CDR3 DNA only is kept here, 39 bases in frame from base 1. Libraries were built with the immunoSEQ multiplex PCR assay. The multiplex PCR relied on a mix of 60 forward primers for TCR Vbeta segments and 13 reverse primers for TCR Jbeta segments. A multiplex PCR assay on genomic DNA amplified the CDR3 region of rearranged TCR beta genes. The amplified TCR beta libraries were sequenced on the Illumina HiSeq System as 87-base-pair reads. The original pipeline was this. A later analysis tallied some 79 million unique TCR beta chains across the roughly 610 repertoires, and approximately 9.9 million of those chains were shared by two or more donors. Raw reads were error-corrected and collapsed into unique sequences with a nearest-neighbor algorithm that merged closely related sequences to remove PCR and sequencing errors. CDR3 sequences were aligned to IMGT reference sequences to assign V, D and J gene segments. For a sequence to be retained, at least a six-nucleotide match to both a V gene segment and a J gene segment was required. A rearrangement counted as productive if the CDR3 had no stop codons and remained in frame with V and J, and every other rearrangement counted as non-productive. CDR3 was defined according to IMGT convention as the region running from the second conserved V-encoded cysteine to the conserved J-encoded phenylalanine. The earlier analysis of some 580 of the donors excluded any sequence lacking an unambiguous match to a single V gene segment. An earlier analysis of a few hundred of the donors classified V segments as functional when productive rearrangements were above 56.7% and as segregating when the standard deviation between donors was above 5%. A statistical classification framework was built to diagnose cytomegalovirus status from the catalog of TCR beta chain sequences. V and J gene assignment, in a later analysis, came from comparing TCR nucleotide sequences with IMGT/GENE-DB human TR gene sequences. The TCRdist pipeline was used in a later analysis to assign CDR3 sequences and most-parsimonious VDJ recombination scenarios. In a later analysis, each TCR beta chain was defined by its CDR3 amino acid sequence together with its V-gene family, and reads lacking a unique V-gene family were excluded. As a way to deal with suspected cross-contamination and a sequencing artifact, a later analysis dropped 450 to 600 nucleotide sequences that were highly shared and had low generation probability. In a later analysis, a clonal expansion index for each public chain was calculated from normalized within-repertoire ranks of inferred template counts. In a later analysis, generation probabilities were computed with a VDJ recombination model fitted to out-of-frame rearrangements, and the resulting probabilities were checked against IGoR. In a later analysis, hypergeometric tests were used to score TCR-TCR, TCR-HLA and TCR-CMV co-occurrence, with a repertoire-size bias correction applied to TCR pairs. To estimate false discovery rates, a later analysis permuted the HLA or CMV assignments 20 times. In a later analysis, co-occurring TCRs were grouped with DBSCAN, and TCRdist sequence similarity was added when clustering was performed within HLA-allele-positive subsets. Repertoires with fewer than 30,000 or more than 120,000 public chains, plus five repertoires with anomalous nucleotide sharing, were excluded from co-occurrence clustering. The table comes from immuneACCESS by way of TCRdb, which keeps in-frame sequences with V and J called. Part of the clones is missing from these tables; in studies checked, under half for an unresolved V gene and the rest for unknown reasons. The V and J calls and clone size were taken over from that table, and D and trimming were inferred from the DNA. Present in this sample are fewer than 200,000 clones, around 81% of which were seen just once. Under 2.5% of the sample belongs to the ten largest clones.

The cohort comprised 710 or so healthy bone marrow donors. At the time of sampling, all cohort members were nominally healthy, though unrecorded immune exposures were likely present. The donor tested CMV seronegative, placing the donor among the approximately 360 seronegative members of the cohort. A peripheral blood sample was provided by each donor, and peripheral blood mononuclear cells were used for TCR beta sequencing. Genomic DNA was extracted from the blood cell samples with the Qiagen DNeasy Blood Extraction Kit. The sequence came from a woman in her twenties or thirties in good health and CMV-seronegative. The rearrangement joined TRBV15 to TRBJ2-5, with the D gene call left open. The last part of the DNA fits TRBJ2-7 better; the J call may be wrong. The sequenced material came from PBMCs. For the CDR3, the sequence is CATSSAGSYEQYF. The nucleotide sequence is TGTGCCACCAGCAGCGCCGGTTCCTACGAGCAGTACTTC.